Sequencing of this T cell receptor beta chain was carried out in a study of CD8 T cells in ankylosing spondylitis. Scientists made TCR beta libraries using quantitative 5'-RACE with molecular barcodes. TCRdb used MiXCR to reprocess the 5' RACE reads, holding one entry per CDR3 protein. The table has around 390,000 distinct CDR3 sequences, approximately 20% seen once; the top ten hold 15% to 20%. Whole-study findings and limits: Disease-linked clones displayed a CD8+ phenotype and appeared relatively rarely in peripheral blood. Blood from ankylosing spondylitis patients appeared to carry a characteristic roughly 8-variant TCR beta motif.

Of note for this clonotype: What it binds is not known. A junction end diverges from the germline sequence, so it may reflect a read error.

The CDR3 extends over 13 amino acids. Germline V gene sequence: CDR1 SQVTM, CDR2 ANQGSEA. This TCR came from a male donor with ankylosing spondylitis. V and J are TRBV29-1 and TRBJ2-5; TRBD2 matches at 7 bases. The sequenced sample was blood, either unsorted or a sorted T cell fraction (not recorded which). CDR3 nucleotides: TGCAGCGGGCGCGGGAGTGGGCAAGAGGCCCAGTACTTC. Its protein is CSGRGSGQEAQYF.